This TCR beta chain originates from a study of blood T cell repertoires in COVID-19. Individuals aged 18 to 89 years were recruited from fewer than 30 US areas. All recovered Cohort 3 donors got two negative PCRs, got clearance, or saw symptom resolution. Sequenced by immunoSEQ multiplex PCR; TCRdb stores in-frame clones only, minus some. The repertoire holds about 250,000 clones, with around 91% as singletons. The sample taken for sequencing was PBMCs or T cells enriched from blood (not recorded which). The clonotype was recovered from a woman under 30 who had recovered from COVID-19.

CDR3 DNA: TGTGCCAGCAGCCCCCTTAGGCGGGGGGATGAGCAGTTCTTC. It specifies CASSPLRRGDEQFF. The chain couples TRBV27 to TRBJ2-1, with 8 bases fitting TRBD2. Trimming at V came to 6 bases and at J to 8 bases, leaving 9 bases not matched to a gene. Per germline, CDR1 MNHEY and CDR2 SMNVEV (reference sequence). The CDR3 is 14 amino acids.